This TCR beta chain was retrieved from a study of cytomegalovirus exposure and HLA in healthy donors. After removal of 7 bases from V and 6 bases from J, the junction contained 0 bases not matched to a gene. The CDR3 extends over 11 amino acids. Germline loops: CDR1 SGHVS, CDR2 FQNEAQ. Overall study findings and caveats: Reports credit the classifier with highly specific, highly sensitive diagnosis of cytomegalovirus status. Some highly shared sequence variants likely arose as a pipeline artifact. A later analysis revealed that TCR association rates differed between HLA loci, peaking at DRB1 and bottoming out at HLA-C. CMV antigen specificity was confirmed in vitro for a few CMV-associated chains.

With 60 Vbeta and 13 Jbeta primers, the PCR was carried out. Clones were sequenced by immunoSEQ multiplex PCR, and TCRdb holds only the in-frame ones, with some missing. Here the sample spans around 110,000 clones, about 70% being singletons. A few counts support this clone. No antigen is known for it. The receptor's source is a female donor in good health and CMV-seronegative. The sequencing sample was made of PBMCs. The chain uses TRBV7-8 and TRBJ2-4; 7 nucleotides agree with TRBD2. The CDR3 here is CASTSGNIQYF. In DNA form, the CDR3 reads TGTGCCAGCACTAGCGGAAACATTCAGTACTTC.